The next 6 T cell receptor beta chains were all read from a single sample in a study of tumor-infiltrating lymphocytes in primary liver carcinoma. The authors made TCR beta cDNA from around 500 ng total RNA with a constant-region primer. Nested multiplex PCR, run for three rounds with slightly modified ARM-PCR, yielded TCR beta libraries. Rounds one and two of PCR, each of roughly 10 cycles, were primed with TRBV1-TRBV30 forward primers and a C-beta reverse primer. TCRdb independently ran MiXCR on the multiplex PCR reads; one entry per CDR3 protein. The repertoire holds 100,000 to 120,000 distinct CDR3 sequences, with around 80% as singletons. For each extraction, RNA and DNA were obtained together from about 19-30 mg of unsorted bulk tissue. Input material: liver tumor tissue from sampling region 3. Subset reported: tumor region T3, left-lateral pole. The receptors were sampled from a man in his forties with primary liver carcinoma and hepatitis B virus infection.

J is TRBJ2-1 and V is TRBV4-2; TRBD1 aligns across 10 bases. This CDR3 has 16 amino acids. With V trimmed by 4 bases and J by 5 bases, 8 bases remained unmatched. The germline CDR1 and CDR2 sequences are LGHNA and YNFKEQ. CDR3 loop: CASSLTGGQGNNEQFF. The CDR3 coding sequence is TGTGCCAGCAGCCTAACCGGGGGACAGGGGAACAATGAGCAGTTCTTC.

The chain uses TRBV11-1 and TRBJ2-3, with D perhaps TRBD2 (5 bases). The germline gives CDR1 SGHAT, CDR2 FQDESV (reference sequence). This CDR3 is 15 amino acids long. Trimming shortened V by 8 bases and J by 0 bases, and 15 bases separated the two germline ends. The CDR3 loop is CASCLLRESTDTQYF. The CDR3 region has the DNA TGTGCCAGCTGTTTACTGAGGGAGAGCACAGATACGCAGTATTTT.

With regard to this clonotype: The conserved closing phenylalanine or tryptophan is absent in this CDR3, likely reflecting a read error. The genes are TRBV6-1 and TRBJ2-1; possible D gene TRBD2, 5 bases. This CDR3 is 13 amino acids long. Germline loops: CDR1 MNHNS, CDR2 SASEGT. The CDR3 is CASSQRRNNEQFL. CDR3 nucleotides: TGTGCAAGCAGTCAGCGGAGAAACAATGAGCAGTTCTTA.

Points on this clonotype: The junction and the germline gene differ at one end; a read error may be behind it. The J gene is TRBJ2-3, the V gene TRBV6-5; 9 nucleotides match TRBD2. Germline CDR1 MNHEY, CDR2 SVGAGI. This CDR3 is built from 17 residues. CDR3 in amino acids: CASSSLPLSGGSDTEHF. CDR3 coding DNA: TGTGCCAGCAGTTCACTCCCCCTAAGCGGGGGGTCAGATACAGAGCATTTT.

With respect to this clonotype: The conserved phenylalanine or tryptophan normally closing the CDR3 is absent here, so this likely arose from a read error. The chain employs TRBV6-2 or TRBV6-3 and TRBJ2-3, with D perhaps TRBD1 (5 bases). Germline V gene sequence: CDR1 MNHEY, CDR2 SVGEGT. This CDR3 region has 12 residues. The V end lost 10 bases, the J end lost 6 bases, and 14 bases lay between the germline ends. CDR3 in DNA: TGTGCCAACAGGTCCTCTGCGGATACGCAGTATGTT. Protein sequence: CANRSSADTQYV.

The sample holds a few counts of this clonotype. At one boundary the junction diverges from the germline segment, which might be a read error. The V call is TRBV2, the J call TRBJ1-6; D may be TRBD1 (5 bases). This CDR3 is built from 12 residues. Germline loops: CDR1 SNHLY, CDR2 FYNNEI. The CDR3 region is CASGGTNSPPHF. In nucleotides, the CDR3 is TGTGCCAGCGGGGGTACCAATTCACCCCCCCACTTT.